This T cell receptor beta chain originates from a study of identical twins. This CDR3 has 14 amino acids. V was pared by 4 bases and J by 3 bases, with 3 bases of the junction left unmatched. TCRdb used MiXCR to reprocess the 5' RACE reads, holding one entry per CDR3 protein. The sample shows hundreds of thousands of distinct CDR3 sequences, 9% to 15% of them seen only once. This clonotype was detected ten times or more. These same data were also listed under a study on yellow fever vaccine responses in identical twins.

The TCR sequence derives from a woman aged 18-29 years in good health. The sequencing sample was made of CD8+ T cells sorted from blood. The rearrangement uses TRBV12-3 or TRBV12-4 and TRBJ2-7; 10 positions match TRBD2. CDR3 protein: CASSWASGGYEQYF. The CDR3 region has the DNA TGTGCCAGCAGTTGGGCTAGCGGGGGCTACGAGCAGTACTTC.